The 27 T cell receptor beta chains given below trace back to one sample, sequenced in a study of cytomegalovirus exposure and HLA in healthy donors. Researchers ran the PCR with 60 Vbeta and 13 Jbeta primers. Data came from immunoSEQ multiplex PCR; TCRdb stores just in-frame clones and leaves some out. In the table there are 150,000 to 200,000 clones, roughly 80% of which are singletons. The sequenced sample consisted of PBMCs. The receptors were gathered from a male donor in good health and CMV-seropositive.

The chain combines TRBV6-5 with TRBJ1-2, with 9 bases that match TRBD1. V was clipped by 6 bases and J by 6 bases; unmatched bases: 2. Germline values: CDR1 MNHEY, CDR2 SVGAGI. CDR3 length equals 12 residues. CDR3 protein: CASSRTGDGYTF. The CDR3 nucleotides read TGTGCCAGCAGCCGGACAGGGGATGGCTACACCTTC.

J is TRBJ2-7 and V is TRBV9; unclear D gene. The germline CDR1 and CDR2 sequences are SGDLS and YYNGEE. The CDR3 runs 15 residues. V lost 5 bases and J lost 0, with 15 bases in between. CDR3 coding DNA: TGTGCCAGCAGTGATAGCACTGTTCCCTCCTACGAGCAGTACTTC. Encoded protein: CASSDSTVPSYEQYF.

The V call is TRBV30, the J call TRBJ2-7, with D tentatively TRBD2 (5 bases). The CDR3 totals 15 residues. V shed 0 bases and J shed 3 bases, with 15 bases lying between them. Germline values: CDR1 GTSNPN, CDR2 SVGIG (reference sequence). This CDR3 reads CAWSVLGVLNYEQYF. CDR3 sequence (DNA): TGTGCCTGGAGTGTACTCGGGGTACTGAACTACGAGCAGTACTTC.

The chain has TRBV7-2 and TRBJ1-5; the match to TRBD1 covers 9 bases. The CDR3 has 14 amino acids. The junction had 3 bases not matched to a gene; V was cut back by 5 bases and J by 4 bases. Germline V lookup: CDR1 SGHTA, CDR2 FQGNSA. The CDR3, as DNA: TGTGCCAGCAGCCCCGGGACAGGGAATCAGCCCCAGCATTTT. This encodes CASSPGTGNQPQHF.

This chain connects TRBV2 to TRBJ1-2; the D gene is possibly TRBD1 (5 bases). Per germline, CDR1 SNHLY and CDR2 FYNNEI. This CDR3 spans 17 amino acids. V lost 3 bases to trimming and J lost 4 bases, with 21 bases between them. This chain's CDR3 is CASSDTGPRGLVYGYTF. CDR3 nucleotide sequence: TGTGCCAGCAGTGATACTGGTCCCCGGGGGTTAGTCTATGGCTACACCTTC. Variable domain in full (rest from reference TRBV2 and TRBJ1-2): EPEVTQTPSHQVTQMGQEVILRCVPISNHLYFYWYRQILGQKVEFLVSFYNNEISEKSEIFDDQFSVERPDGSNFTLKIRSTKLEDSAMYFCASSDTGPRGLVYGYTFGSGTRLTVV.

V and J are TRBV11-2 and TRBJ1-6; no definite D call. The ends were cut back, 5 bases at V and 5 bases at J, with 10 bases in the middle. CDR3 length: 14 amino acids. Germline V gene data show CDR1 as SGHAT and CDR2 as FQNNGV. The CDR3 spells CASSRQLNNSPLHF. Written as DNA, the CDR3 is TGTGCCAGCAGCAGACAACTTAATAATTCACCCCTCCACTTT.

The V gene is TRBV27, the J gene TRBJ2-7; 9 nucleotides agree with TRBD2. CDR3 length equals 15 residues. Germline lookup yields CDR1 MNHEY and CDR2 SMNVEV (reference sequence). J was trimmed by 2 bases and V by 5 bases; bases with no gene match: 7. CDR3 loop: CASSPVAGATYEQYF. For the CDR3, the DNA is TGTGCCAGCAGTCCAGTAGCGGGAGCGACCTACGAGCAGTACTTC.

The chain's CDR3 is CVGQGGNYGYTF. CDR3 sequence (DNA): TGTGTTGGGCAGGGGGGCAACTATGGCTACACCTTC. The gene calls are TRBV28 and TRBJ1-2; 7 bases line up with TRBD1. Germline values: CDR1 MDHEN, CDR2 SYDVKM. The CDR3 totals 12 residues.

The V and J genes are TRBV5-4 and TRBJ1-4, with 9 bases matching TRBD1. The germline CDR1 and CDR2 sequences are SGHNT and YYREEE (reference sequence). Trimming at V came to 1 base and at J to 8 bases, leaving 3 bases not matched to a gene. The length of the CDR3 is 14 residues. CDR3 bases: TGTGCCAGCAGCTTGACAGGGGGCGCGGAAAAACTGTTTTTT. Its translation is CASSLTGGAEKLFF.

This clone was detected only once. CDR3 DNA sequence: TGTGCCAGCAGCCTGGGACTAGCGGGCCCCCGGGAGACCCAGTACTTC. Its translation: CASSLGLAGPRETQYF. The rearrangement uses TRBV5-4 and TRBJ2-5; 12 bases map to TRBD2. The germline V gene has CDR1 SGHNT and CDR2 YYREEE (reference sequence). The ends lost 4 bases at V and 5 bases at J; junction bases unmatched: 9. The CDR3 covers 16 residues.

The V call is TRBV5-6, the J call TRBJ2-5, with D possibly TRBD1 on 7 matching bases. Deletions cut 0 bases from V and 11 bases from J, with 23 bases between. Germline V lookup: CDR1 SGHDT, CDR2 YYEEEE. CDR3 length: 16 residues. The CDR3 here is CASSLGLRDRSGEQYF. Written as DNA, the CDR3 is TGTGCCAGCAGCTTGGGTCTGCGGGACAGAAGTGGAGAGCAGTACTTC.

A single count supports this clone. The genes are TRBV18 and TRBJ2-5; D is undetermined. This CDR3 has 13 amino acids. The V end was cut by 2 bases, the J end by 5 bases, with 9 bases between. Germline V gene data show CDR1 as KGHSH and CDR2 as LQKENI. The CDR3 here is CASSPSSSETQYF. Written as DNA, the CDR3 is TGTGCCAGCTCACCATCGTCTTCGGAGACCCAGTACTTC.

This sequence joins TRBV28 and TRBJ1-1; D unclear. Trimming took off 6 bases at V and 1 base at J, with 12 bases between the two ends. The CDR3 is 14 residues long. CDR1 and CDR2 from the germline V gene are MDHEN and SYDVKM. The CDR3 loop reads CASSITTKNTEAFF. DNA for the CDR3: TGTGCCAGCAGCATTACGACTAAGAACACTGAAGCTTTCTTT.

The chain joins TRBV9 to TRBJ2-1, with TRBD1 matching 8 bases. This CDR3 is 15 amino acids long. V trimming: 6 bases; J trimming: 8 bases; junction bases outside the gene matches: 13. Germline V lookup: CDR1 SGDLS, CDR2 YYNGEE. DNA for the CDR3: TGTGCCAGCAACCGGGCAGGGGGCCGTTGGGATGAGCAGTTCTTC. The encoded protein is CASNRAGGRWDEQFF.

This clone was detected only once. The junction differs from germline at one of its ends, possibly a read error. The genes are TRBV6-5 and TRBJ1-2; perhaps TRBD1 as D (6 bases). The CDR3 contains 11 residues. Germline CDR1 is MNHEY and CDR2 is SVGAGI. In DNA, the CDR3 is TGTGCCAGCAGTTACCAGGGGCGACTGTTCTTC. As protein: CASSYQGRLFF.

This chain uses TRBV5-6 with TRBJ2-1; 8 positions match TRBD1. The CDR3 length is 15 residues. Unmatched junction bases numbered 17, after V lost 4 bases and J lost 14 bases. Germline lookup yields CDR1 SGHDT and CDR2 YYEEEE. CDR3 in DNA: TGTGCCAGCAGCCCATTGGGGACAGGTGGGATCGGTAAGTTCTTC. Residues: CASSPLGTGGIGKFF.

The rearrangement links TRBV5-1 to TRBJ1-1; D ambiguous. The V and J ends lost 4 bases and 0 bases respectively, with 10 bases between them. The CDR3 length is 14 residues. Germline CDR1 is SGHRS and CDR2 is YFSETQ. CDR3 loop: CASSLTIMNTEAFF. DNA of the CDR3: TGCGCCAGCAGCCTGACAATCATGAACACTGAAGCTTTCTTT. Full variable domain (missing parts from reference TRBV5-1 and TRBJ1-1): KAGVTQTPRYLIKTRGQQVTLSCSPISGHRSVSWYQQTPGQGLQFLFEYFSETQRNKGNFPGRFSGRQFSNSRSEMNVSTLELGDSALYLCASSLTIMNTEAFFGQGTRLTVV.

Here the CDR3 DNA reads TGTGCCAGCAGCAGGCAGGCGATGAACACTGAAGCTTTCTTT. As protein: CASSRQAMNTEAFF. The V call is TRBV6-1, the J call TRBJ1-1; D is uncertain. This CDR3 has 14 amino acids. V lost 6 bases and J lost 0, with 11 bases in between. Per germline, CDR1 MNHNS and CDR2 SASEGT.

This clone was seen more than once but under ten times. This chain's CDR3 is CASSLGGGGDTQYF. CDR3 DNA sequence: TGTGCCAGCAGCTTAGGCGGGGGAGGAGATACGCAGTATTTT. V and J are TRBV11-3 and TRBJ2-3; 7 bases map to TRBD2. This CDR3 has 14 amino acids. After removal of 1 base from V and 5 bases from J, the junction contained 3 bases not matched to a gene. Germline V gene data show CDR1 as SGHNT and CDR2 as YENEEA.

Here the CDR3 reads CASSLRTAYYEQYF. CDR3 bases: TGTGCCAGCAGCTTGAGGACAGCCTACTACGAGCAGTACTTC. The chain uses TRBV5-4 and TRBJ2-7, with D perhaps matching TRBD1 (6 bases). CDR1 SGHNT and CDR2 YYREEE come from the germline V gene (reference sequence). Between the trimmed V and J ends, which lost 1 base and 3 bases, there was a span of 11 bases. CDR3 length: 14 amino acids.

This sequence joins TRBV27 and TRBJ2-2, with D hard to call. The germline V and J ends were trimmed by 3 bases and 1 base, with 12 bases remaining between them. The CDR3 sequence is 16 residues long. CDR1 and CDR2 (germline): MNHEY, SMNVEV (reference sequence). CDR3 nucleotide sequence: TGTGCCAGCAGTTTCGTCCCCCCCGTGAACACCGGGGAGCTGTTTTTT. It specifies CASSFVPPVNTGELFF.

The chain uses TRBV9 and TRBJ2-7; TRBD1 agrees at 10 bases. This CDR3 comprises 15 residues. Germline V lookup: CDR1 SGDLS, CDR2 YYNGEE. Trimming removed 4 bases from V and 3 bases from J; junction bases left unmatched: 7. In DNA, the CDR3 is TGTGCCAGCAGCTTTCTCGGGACAGGGGACTACGAGCAGTACTTC. Translated, it gives CASSFLGTGDYEQYF.

The CDR3 region is CASSKGGVPIAKNIQYF. DNA for the CDR3: TGTGCCAGCAGCAAAGGTGGAGTGCCAATAGCCAAAAACATTCAGTACTTC. The V gene is TRBV21-1, the J gene TRBJ2-4; the table's D call, TRBD2, was not checked against the DNA. TRBV21-1 represents a pseudogene. CDR3 length equals 17 residues.

CDR3 coding DNA: TGTGCCAGCCGTCGGGGGTCCGGAAACACCATATATTTT. Amino acid sequence: CASRRGSGNTIYF. The chain uses TRBV19 and TRBJ1-3, with D maybe TRBD1 (5 bases). The CDR3 has 13 residues. V lost 9 bases and J 4 bases, leaving 13 bases between the germline ends. CDR1 and CDR2 (germline): LNHDA, SQIVND (reference sequence).

This chain uses TRBV28 with TRBJ2-1; 9 nucleotides agree with TRBD1. Germline V CDR1 and CDR2: MDHEN, SYDVKM. This CDR3 is 15 amino acids long. With 6 bases clipped from V and 2 bases from J, the junction kept 5 bases outside the gene matches. The CDR3 sequence is CASRPGQGTYNEQFF. The CDR3 coding sequence is TGTGCCAGCAGACCGGGACAGGGCACCTACAATGAGCAGTTCTTC.

The chain has TRBV7-6 and TRBJ2-3; 13 nucleotides agree with TRBD2. CDR3 length: 17 residues. The trim removed 7 bases at V and 7 bases at J, leaving 14 bases unmatched. The germline CDR1 and CDR2 sequences are SGHVS and FNYEAQ. The DNA for the CDR3 is TGTGCCAGCAACCGGGGGGGACTAGCGGGATACAGTAATACGCAGTATTTT. Its protein is CASNRGGLAGYSNTQYF.

This clone was detected a few times. The chain uses TRBV5-6 and TRBJ1-5; D possibly corresponds to TRBD1 (6 bases). This CDR3 comprises 17 residues. In germline, CDR1 is SGHDT, CDR2 YYEEEE. V lost 4 bases and J 0 bases, leaving 17 bases between the germline ends. CDR3 sequence (DNA): TGTGCCAGCAGCCGATGGACAGCAGCATATAGCAATCAGCCCCAGCATTTT. Amino acid sequence: CASSRWTAAYSNQPQHF.